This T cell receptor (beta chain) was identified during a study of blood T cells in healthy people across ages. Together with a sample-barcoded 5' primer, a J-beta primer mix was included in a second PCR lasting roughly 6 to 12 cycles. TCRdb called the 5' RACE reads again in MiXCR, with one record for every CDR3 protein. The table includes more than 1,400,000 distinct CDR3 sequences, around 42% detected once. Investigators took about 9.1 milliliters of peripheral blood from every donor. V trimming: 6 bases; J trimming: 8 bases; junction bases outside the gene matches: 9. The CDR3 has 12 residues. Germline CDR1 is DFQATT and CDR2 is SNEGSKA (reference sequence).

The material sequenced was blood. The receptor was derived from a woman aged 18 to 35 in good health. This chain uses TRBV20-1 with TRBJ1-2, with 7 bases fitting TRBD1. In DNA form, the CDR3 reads TGCAGTGCCCGGGACAGCGGAGGAGGCTACACCTTC. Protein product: CSARDSGGGYTF.